This entry lists 20 T cell receptor beta chains sequenced from one sample in a study of shared clonotypes between healthy human individuals. Assay: immunoSEQ multiplex PCR; the TCRdb copy retains only in-frame clones and omits some. This sample carries roughly 2.4 million clones, nearly 97% of them seen once, and the ten largest clones take 0.1% to 0.15%. Source material: naive CD4+ T cells sorted from blood. Subset described: CD45RA+ positively selected. These receptors were taken from a man aged 18 to 35 in good health.

The rearrangement uses TRBV7-9 and TRBJ2-7; the D gene is possibly TRBD1 (5 bases). Looked up from germline, CDR1 is SEHNR and CDR2 is FQNEAQ (reference sequence). V was pared by 0 bases and J by 5 bases, with 17 bases between. This CDR3 comprises 16 residues. CDR3 in amino acids: CASSLAGLMGPDEQYF. CDR3 bases: TGTGCCAGCAGCTTAGCAGGGTTGATGGGGCCCGACGAGCAGTACTTC.

The V call is TRBV7-8, the J call TRBJ2-1; possible D gene TRBD1, 6 bases. Germline V gives CDR1 SGHVS, CDR2 FQNEAQ. This CDR3 is built from 17 residues. Trimming removed 1 base at V and 8 bases at J, with 21 bases between. The DNA for the CDR3 is TGTGCCAGCAGCTTAGTTTCCGGCAGGGGCCTCGGGGATGAGCAGTTCTTC. Translated, it gives CASSLVSGRGLGDEQFF.

The genes are TRBV18 and TRBJ2-5; D is uncertain. The CDR3 totals 15 residues. The germline gives CDR1 KGHSH, CDR2 LQKENI. V lost 2 bases and J 5 bases, leaving 15 bases between the germline ends. The DNA for the CDR3 is TGTGCCAGCTCACCATACGGAGTCTCTCGGGAGACCCAGTACTTC. This encodes CASSPYGVSRETQYF.

This sequence joins TRBV10-3 and TRBJ2-7; 11 nucleotides match TRBD2. V shed 8 bases, J shed 2 bases, and the junction held 5 bases outside the gene matches. This CDR3 spans 14 amino acids. CDR1 is ENHRY and CDR2 is SYGVKD in the germline V gene. This chain's CDR3 is CAIGGTSGTYEQYF. For the CDR3, the DNA is TGTGCCATCGGTGGGACTAGCGGTACCTACGAGCAGTACTTC.

CDR3: CASSRGSNQPQHF. CDR3 sequence (DNA): TGTGCCAGCAGCCGAGGTAGCAATCAGCCCCAGCATTTT. J is TRBJ1-5 and V is TRBV7-2; D gene unclear. Germline V gives CDR1 SGHTA, CDR2 FQGNSA. This CDR3 has 13 amino acids. V lost 5 bases, J lost 0 bases, and 5 bases lay in between.

This chain links TRBV30 with TRBJ2-4; D perhaps matches TRBD1 (5 bases). Trimming removed 0 bases from V and 0 bases from J, with 21 bases in between. The germline V gene has CDR1 GTSNPN and CDR2 SVGIG (reference sequence). The CDR3 covers 19 residues. Written as DNA, the CDR3 is TGTGCCTGGAGTGTTATTAGGACACTGAGTCCCCTAGCCAAAAACATTCAGTACTTC. This gives the protein CAWSVIRTLSPLAKNIQYF. The whole variable domain, filled in from reference TRBV30 and TRBJ2-4, reads SQTIHQWPATLVQPVGSPLSLECTVEGTSNPNLYWYRQAAGRGLQLLFYSVGIGQISSEVPQNLSASRPQDRQFILSSKKLLLSDSGFYLCAWSVIRTLSPLAKNIQYFGAGTRLSVL.

This clone was observed a single time. The chain combines TRBV19 with TRBJ2-7, with 8 bases fitting TRBD1. Germline CDR1 and CDR2: LNHDA and SQIVND (reference sequence). The CDR3 has 14 amino acids. Germline trimming cut 4 bases from V and 3 bases from J; bases unmatched to any gene: 5. The CDR3 nucleotides read TGTGCCAGTAGTACGATCGACAGGGGCTACGAGCAGTACTTC. It codes for CASSTIDRGYEQYF.

This clone was observed once. The chain has TRBV2 and TRBJ2-7, with D perhaps matching TRBD2 (5 bases). The germline CDR1 and CDR2 sequences are SNHLY and FYNNEI. The V end was cut by 4 bases, the J end by 3 bases, with 7 bases between. CDR3 length equals 12 residues. As DNA, the CDR3 is TGTGCCAGCAGTGTGACTATCTACGAGCAGTACTTC. Its translation is CASSVTIYEQYF.

Of note for this clone: The same CDR3 can be traced to other DNA sequences in this sample. The chain uses TRBV7-9 and TRBJ1-5, with unresolved D. Between the trimmed V and J ends, which lost 0 bases and 4 bases, there was a span of 1 base. CDR3 length: 12 amino acids. Germline V CDR1 and CDR2: SEHNR, FQNEAQ (reference sequence). The CDR3 spells CASSLANQPQHF. The CDR3 nucleotides read TGTGCCAGCAGCTTAGCTAATCAGCCCCAGCATTTT.

The rearrangement joins TRBV2 to TRBJ2-7, with 10 bases identical to TRBD1. The ends lost 8 bases at V and 3 bases at J; junction bases unmatched: 4. The CDR3 runs 13 residues. Germline lookup yields CDR1 SNHLY and CDR2 FYNNEI. CDR3 nucleotide sequence: TGTGCCAGCGCCGGGACAGGGGACTACGAGCAGTACTTC. This encodes CASAGTGDYEQYF.

J is TRBJ2-7 and V is TRBV5-1; 10 nucleotides agree with TRBD2. The V gene end was trimmed by 1 base and the J gene end by 6 bases; junction bases not matched to a gene: 7. Per the germline V gene, CDR1 is SGHRS and CDR2 is YFSETQ. This CDR3 has 15 residues. The CDR3 sequence is CASSLSLAGVGEQYF. The CDR3 nucleotides read TGCGCCAGCAGCTTGTCCCTAGCGGGAGTAGGCGAGCAGTACTTC.

The chain recombines TRBV6-6 with TRBJ2-3; D assignment may be TRBD1 or TRBD2 (5 bases each). The V gene's germline CDR1 is MNHNY and CDR2 SVGAGI (reference sequence). The V gene lost 7 bases and the J gene lost 5 bases, with 19 bases spanning the gap. CDR3 length: 15 residues. The CDR3 coding sequence is TGTGCCAGCATTCAGGGACGGACCTGGATAGATACGCAGTATTTT. This gives the protein CASIQGRTWIDTQYF.

The gene calls are TRBV7-2 and TRBJ2-7; TRBD1 agrees at 7 bases. The CDR3 sequence is 14 residues long. The V gene end was trimmed by 6 bases and the J gene end by 3 bases; junction bases not matched to a gene: 8. Germline V gene sequence: CDR1 SGHTA, CDR2 FQGNSA. The CDR3 reads CASSPWTGLYEQYF. For the CDR3, the DNA is TGTGCCAGCAGTCCATGGACAGGCCTCTACGAGCAGTACTTC. The variable domain in full, completed from reference TRBV7-2 and TRBJ2-7, reads GAGVSQSPSNKVTEKGKDVELRCDPISGHTALYWYRQSLGQGLEFLIYFQGNSAPDKSGLPSDRFSAERTGGSVSTLTIQRTQQEDSAVYLCASSPWTGLYEQYFGPGTRLTVT.

The chain combines TRBV7-2 with TRBJ1-4; 7 bases agree with TRBD1. From germline, CDR1 is SGHTA and CDR2 FQGNSA. CDR3 length: 14 amino acids. V shed 4 bases, J shed 5 bases, and the junction held 4 bases outside the gene matches. The DNA for the CDR3 is TGTGCCAGCAGCTCCCGGGACAGAAATGAAAAACTGTTTTTT. Encoded protein: CASSSRDRNEKLFF. Full variable domain (missing parts from reference TRBV7-2 and TRBJ1-4): GAGVSQSPSNKVTEKGKDVELRCDPISGHTALYWYRQSLGQGLEFLIYFQGNSAPDKSGLPSDRFSAERTGGSVSTLTIQRTQQEDSAVYLCASSSRDRNEKLFFGSGTQLSVL.

The chain links TRBV19 to TRBJ1-1; no clear D. CDR1 is LNHDA, CDR2 SQIVND, per germline (reference sequence). Trimming left V 3 bases short and J 5 bases short, with 7 bases between. The CDR3 totals 12 residues. CDR3 in DNA: TGTGCCAGTAGTATTAAGGGAACTGAAGCTTTCTTT. This encodes CASSIKGTEAFF.

Details on this clone: The sample carries other DNA sequences with the same CDR3. V is TRBV28 and J is TRBJ1-5; D is uncertain. This CDR3 is 13 amino acids long. Per the germline V gene, CDR1 is MDHEN and CDR2 is SYDVKM. The V gene lost 2 bases and the J gene lost 2 bases, with 4 bases spanning the gap. CDR3 loop: CASSLLGNQPQHF. CDR3 nucleotide sequence: TGTGCCAGCAGTTTACTGGGCAATCAGCCCCAGCATTTT. The variable domain in full, completed from reference TRBV28 and TRBJ1-5, reads DVKVTQSSRYLVKRTGEKVFLECVQDMDHENMFWYRQDPGLGLRLIYFSYDVKMKEKGDIPEGYSVSREKKERFSLILESASTNQTSMYLCASSLLGNQPQHFGDGTRLSIL.

The chain uses TRBV5-1 and TRBJ1-5, with a weak D call TRBD1 (5 bases). The CDR3 has 14 amino acids. Germline CDR1 SGHRS, CDR2 YFSETQ. With 0 bases removed from V and 7 bases from J, the gap between germline ends came to 11 bases. CDR3 loop: CASSLAGFGQPQHF. The CDR3 nucleotides are TGCGCCAGCAGCTTGGCAGGGTTTGGGCAGCCCCAGCATTTT.

This clone appeared a single time. This chain links TRBV18 with TRBJ2-1; D may correspond to TRBD1 or TRBD2 (6 bases each). This CDR3 region has 17 residues. V was pared by 0 bases and J by 4 bases, with 16 bases between. CDR1 is KGHSH and CDR2 is LQKENI in the germline V gene. This CDR3 is CASSPPGGQIVYNEQFF. CDR3 bases: TGTGCCAGCTCACCACCGGGGGGCCAGATTGTTTACAATGAGCAGTTCTTC.

This chain uses TRBV11-2 with TRBJ2-5; D not resolved. Per the germline V gene, CDR1 is SGHAT and CDR2 is FQNNGV. This CDR3 has 14 amino acids. V lost 3 bases and J lost 2, with 10 bases in between. DNA of the CDR3: TGTGCCAGCAGCTTTGGCCCTAGTCAAGAGACCCAGTACTTC. Its translation is CASSFGPSQETQYF. The whole variable domain, remainder taken from reference TRBV11-2 and TRBJ2-5, is EAGVAQSPRYKIIEKRQSVAFWCNPISGHATLYWYQQILGQGPKLLIQFQNNGVVDDSQLPKDRFSAERLKGVDSTLKIQPAKLEDSAVYLCASSFGPSQETQYFGPGTRLLVL.

This chain joins TRBV19 and TRBJ1-5; a possible D gene is TRBD1 (5 bases). The CDR3 has 13 residues. The V gene lost 7 bases and the J gene lost 1 base, with 8 bases spanning the gap. Germline lookup yields CDR1 LNHDA and CDR2 SQIVND (reference sequence). CDR3 loop: CASTRGSNQPQHF. In DNA, the CDR3 is TGTGCCAGTACAAGGGGAAGCAATCAGCCCCAGCATTTT.